This is a list of T cell receptor beta chains from one sample in a study of blood T cell repertoires in COVID-19. The repertoire was sequenced with immunoSEQ multiplex PCR; TCRdb's copy has only in-frame clones and lacks some. The table shows around 280,000 clones, with almost 90% occurring only once. Sequencing was done on a sample of PBMCs or T cells enriched from blood (not recorded which). Every receptor here comes from a woman between 18 and 30 years old with acute COVID-19. Each CDR3 is given with its conserved first and last residue. The order of the fields is D gene, V gene, J gene, clone size, CDR3 DNA, CDR3 protein. D genes are given only for firm matches. Clone size is given for some rows only: seen once, a few or many times, or a class if the clone is expanded.

D: NA
V: TRBV7-3
J: TRBJ1-1
size: NA
DNA: TGTGCCAGCAGCTTAGGGTCAGGGAACACTGAAGCTTTCTTT
CDR3: CASSLGSGNTEAFF

D: NA
V: TRBV7-6
J: TRBJ1-6
size: NA
DNA: TGTGCCAGCAGCCAAGACTTGGATTCACCCCTCCACTTT
CDR3: CASSQDLDSPLHF

D: NA
V: TRBV15
J: TRBJ1-4
size: NA
DNA: TGTGCCACCAGCAGAGATCGGAATCATCGGGCTAATGAAAAACTGTTTTTT
CDR3: CATSRDRNHRANEKLFF

D: NA
V: TRBV29-1
J: TRBJ2-3
size: NA
DNA: TGCAGCGTTGAAGAATCCCCTGTAACAGATACGCAGTATTTT
CDR3: CSVEESPVTDTQYF

D: TRBD1
V: TRBV6-5
J: TRBJ2-1
size: NA
DNA: TGTGCCAGCAGTTACCAGGGACAGGGATCGTCCAATGAGCAGTTCTTC
CDR3: CASSYQGQGSSNEQFF

D: NA
V: TRBV14
J: TRBJ1-2
size: few
DNA: TGTGCCAGCAGCCAAGTTACCGGGACTTTCAATGGCTACACCTTC
CDR3: CASSQVTGTFNGYTF

D: TRBD2
V: TRBV19
J: TRBJ2-3
size: NA
DNA: TGTGCCAGTACTGAACTAGCGGGAGGCTCCGGAGATACGCAGTATTTT
CDR3: CASTELAGGSGDTQYF

D: NA
V: TRBV11-2
J: TRBJ1-3
size: NA
DNA: TGTGCCAGCAGCTTGTCTGACAGCTCTGGAAACACCATATATTTT
CDR3: CASSLSDSSGNTIYF

D: TRBD1
V: TRBV19
J: TRBJ1-5
size: few
DNA: TGTGCCAGTAGTAGGGACAGGGGTCAGCCCCAGCATTTT
CDR3: CASSRDRGQPQHF

D: NA
V: TRBV9
J: TRBJ2-1
size: NA
DNA: TGTGCCAGCAGCCCCCAGCGACAGGGAGGTCACAATGAGCAGTTCTTC
CDR3: CASSPQRQGGHNEQFF

D: NA
V: TRBV19
J: TRBJ1-5
size: NA
DNA: TGTGCCAGTAGTATCGGACACCTCTATAGCAATCAGCCCCAGCATTTT
CDR3: CASSIGHLYSNQPQHF

D: NA
V: TRBV11-2
J: TRBJ1-1
size: NA
DNA: TGTGCCAGCAGCTTAAAAAATCAGGGGATAGGTTTCGGAGCTTTCTTT
CDR3: CASSLKNQGIGFGAFF

D: TRBD2
V: TRBV28
J: TRBJ2-1
size: few
DNA: TGTGCCAGCAGTTTACCCCCGTGGACTAGCGGAGGCAATGAGCAGTTCTTC
CDR3: CASSLPPWTSGGNEQFF

D: NA
V: TRBV6-1
J: TRBJ1-1
size: NA
DNA: TGTGCCAGCAGTGACCAATCGACAGTCATGAACACTGAAGCTTTCTTT
CDR3: CASSDQSTVMNTEAFF

D: NA
V: TRBV4-1
J: TRBJ1-2
size: NA
DNA: TGCGCCAGCAGCCAAGTGCGGGGTGACTATGGCTACACCTTC
CDR3: CASSQVRGDYGYTF

D: NA
V: TRBV25-1
J: TRBJ2-7
size: NA
DNA: TGTGCCAGCAGCCAGGCTGGCTACGAGCAGTACTTC
CDR3: CASSQAGYEQYF

D: NA
V: TRBV7-9
J: TRBJ2-7
size: NA
DNA: TGTGCCAGCAGCTTGCGACCAGGGCTCCACGAGCAGTACTTC
CDR3: CASSLRPGLHEQYF